These 7 T cell receptor beta chains were all obtained from the same sample, sequenced in a study of radiation and T cells in renal cell carcinoma. The data were produced by immunoSEQ multiplex PCR, yet TCRdb's version contains in-frame clones alone and is incomplete. The repertoire includes under 100,000 clones, approximately 82% of them detected once, and approximately 7.8% sits in the top ten. Time point of the sample: blood 4 weeks post-SBRT, at nephrectomy. The treatment: 15 Gy SBRT to primary tumor, nephrectomy 4 weeks later. The specimen comprised blood, sampled from a patient whose treatment included radiotherapy and nephrectomy. The receptors derive from a man aged 55 to 70 with renal cell carcinoma.

In its sample, this clone was seen a few times. J is TRBJ1-2 and V is TRBV4-1; 8 nucleotides line up with TRBD1. The length of the CDR3 is 15 residues. CDR1 and CDR2 from the germline V gene are MGHRA and YSYEKL. The V segment lost 1 base and the J segment 6 bases; nucleotides outside the gene matches: 7. CDR3 region: CASSQVQQGGDGYTF. The CDR3 nucleotides read TGCGCCAGCAGCCAAGTCCAACAGGGGGGTGATGGCTACACCTTC.

V and J are TRBV11-1 and TRBJ2-2, with 8 bases that match TRBD1. The CDR3 consists of 17 residues. V was clipped by 5 bases and J by 7 bases; unmatched bases: 15. Germline values: CDR1 SGHAT, CDR2 FQDESV (reference sequence). The CDR3 region has the DNA TGTGCCAGCAGCCGAGAGTTTTCCGGGACAGGTTACGGGGAGCTGTTTTTT. It specifies CASSREFSGTGYGELFF.

The chain uses TRBV7-7 and TRBJ2-1, with 9 nucleotides matching TRBD2. After removal of 5 bases from V and 6 bases from J, the junction contained 11 bases not matched to a gene. The CDR3 contains 16 residues. Germline V CDR1 and CDR2: SSHAT, FNYEAQ (reference sequence). CDR3 bases: TGTGCCAGCAGCCCCTTCCGAGTAGCGGGAGTCAATGAGCAGTTCTTC. Its protein product is CASSPFRVAGVNEQFF.

The chain uses TRBV25-1 and TRBJ2-1; 8 nucleotides align to TRBD2. This CDR3 region has 16 residues. The V segment lost 1 base and the J segment 5 bases; nucleotides outside the gene matches: 7. Germline loops: CDR1 MGHDK, CDR2 SYGVNS. The CDR3 bases are TGTGCCAGCAGTGAATTAACCGGGAGGGAAAACAATGAGCAGTTCTTC. Protein product: CASSELTGRENNEQFF.

The chain links TRBV7-9 to TRBJ2-3, with TRBD2 matching 13 bases. The CDR3 totals 16 residues. Germline V CDR1 and CDR2: SEHNR, FQNEAQ (reference sequence). J lost 4 bases, V lost 6 bases, and 7 bases had no gene match. CDR3 nucleotides: TGTGCCAGCAGACCAGGACTAGCGGGAGTTCCAGATACGCAGTATTTT. This codes for CASRPGLAGVPDTQYF.

In this sample, this clone turned up a few times. This chain uses TRBV25-1 with TRBJ2-3; 10 nucleotides align to TRBD2. The germline CDR1 and CDR2 sequences are MGHDK and SYGVNS. After removal of 4 bases from V and 2 bases from J, the junction contained 9 bases not matched to a gene. The CDR3 covers 17 residues. The CDR3 region is CASSAPGLADNTDTQYF. CDR3 in DNA: TGTGCCAGCAGTGCCCCCGGACTAGCGGATAACACAGATACGCAGTATTTT.

V and J are TRBV4-2 and TRBJ2-3, with 8 bases lining up with TRBD2. CDR1 is LGHNA, CDR2 YNFKEQ, per germline. The V segment lost 0 bases and the J segment 4 bases; nucleotides outside the gene matches: 6. This CDR3 comprises 16 residues. The CDR3 DNA follows: TGTGCCAGCAGCCAAGATCCCGGGAGGGGGGCAGATACGCAGTATTTT. Translating it yields CASSQDPGRGADTQYF.